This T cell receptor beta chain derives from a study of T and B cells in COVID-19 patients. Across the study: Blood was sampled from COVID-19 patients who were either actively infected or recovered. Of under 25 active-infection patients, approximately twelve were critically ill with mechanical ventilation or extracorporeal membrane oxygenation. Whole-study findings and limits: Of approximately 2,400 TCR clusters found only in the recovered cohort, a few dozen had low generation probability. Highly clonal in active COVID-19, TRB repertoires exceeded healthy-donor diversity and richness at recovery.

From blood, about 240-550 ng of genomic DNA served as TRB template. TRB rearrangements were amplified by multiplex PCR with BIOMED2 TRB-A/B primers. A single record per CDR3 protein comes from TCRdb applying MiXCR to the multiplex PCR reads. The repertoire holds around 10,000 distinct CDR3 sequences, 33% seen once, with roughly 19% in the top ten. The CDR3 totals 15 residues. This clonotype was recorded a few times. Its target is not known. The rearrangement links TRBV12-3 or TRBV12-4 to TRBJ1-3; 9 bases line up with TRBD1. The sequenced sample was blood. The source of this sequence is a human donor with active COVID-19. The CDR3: CASARGQGTGNTIYF. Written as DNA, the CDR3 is TGTGCTAGTGCCCGGGGACAGGGAACTGGAAACACCATATATTTT.